The 27 T cell receptor beta chains below were found in one sample sequenced in a study of blood T cell repertoires in COVID-19. Clones were sequenced by immunoSEQ multiplex PCR, and TCRdb holds only the in-frame ones, with some missing. The profile shows approximately 250,000 clones, 75% to 85% of them singletons. Specimen: peripheral blood. The source is a man aged 40-49 years who had recovered from COVID-19.

As for this clone: The sample contains more than one DNA sequence encoding this CDR3. The chain recombines TRBV5-1 with TRBJ1-1, with D possibly being TRBD1 (6 bases). V lost 2 bases and J 1 base, leaving 6 bases between the germline ends. Germline V lookup: CDR1 SGHRS, CDR2 YFSETQ. The CDR3 runs 13 residues. The CDR3 coding sequence is TGCGCCAGCAGCTTACAGGGGAACACTGAAGCTTTCTTT. Translation: CASSLQGNTEAFF.

J is TRBJ1-2 and V is TRBV11-2, with D unresolved. The CDR3 spans 11 residues. The V end was cut by 5 bases, the J end by 7 bases, with 8 bases between. Germline V CDR1 and CDR2: SGHAT, FQNNGV. In DNA, the CDR3 is TGTGCCAGCAGCCAAGGAGGTGGCTACACCTTC. This codes for CASSQGGGYTF.

This clone was found once. The gene calls are TRBV7-8 and TRBJ2-1, with 10 bases identical to TRBD1. Germline-derived CDR1 and CDR2 are SGHVS and FQNEAQ. The CDR3 is 13 residues long. Losses at the gene ends were 5 bases for V and 9 bases for J; bases not matched to a gene: 4. The CDR3 loop reads CASSRQGASEQFF. CDR3 bases: TGTGCCAGCAGCCGACAGGGGGCTAGTGAGCAGTTCTTC.

The chain joins TRBV5-1 to TRBJ1-1, with 9 bases lining up with TRBD1. The J segment lost 5 bases and the V segment lost 2 bases, leaving 13 bases of the junction unmatched. The CDR3 consists of 17 residues. Germline loops: CDR1 SGHRS, CDR2 YFSETQ. The CDR3 sequence: CASSLLELRTGVTEAFF. DNA of the CDR3: TGCGCCAGCAGCTTACTAGAACTCAGGACAGGGGTTACTGAAGCTTTCTTT.

The CDR3 sequence: CATSDSRLADTGELFF. The DNA of the CDR3 is TGTGCCACCAGTGATTCTCGGCTAGCCGACACCGGGGAGCTGTTTTTT. The chain has TRBV24-1 and TRBJ2-2; D may be TRBD2 (5 bases). This CDR3 comprises 16 residues. Trimming stripped 2 bases from V and 3 bases from J, with 12 bases between. Germline loops: CDR1 KGHDR, CDR2 SFDVKD.

The chain is built from TRBV7-2 and TRBJ1-4; D gene uncertain. The V end lost 8 bases, the J end lost 5 bases, and 15 bases lay between the germline ends. CDR1 is SGHTA and CDR2 is FQGNSA in the germline V gene. The CDR3 runs 14 residues. The CDR3 spells CASGRTVQNEKLFF. The CDR3 DNA sequence: TGTGCCAGCGGAAGAACAGTTCAGAATGAAAAACTGTTTTTT.

This chain uses TRBV5-4 with TRBJ2-1; 7 bases are a match to TRBD1. Germline CDR1 and CDR2: SGHNT and YYREEE (reference sequence). V gave up 4 bases and J gave up 6 bases; unmatched junction bases: 10. The CDR3 spans 15 residues. CDR3 sequence (DNA): TGTGCCAGCAGCCCGGTCGGGACAGTTATCAATGAGCAGTTCTTC. Protein: CASSPVGTVINEQFF. The full variable domain, rest sourced from reference TRBV5-4 and TRBJ2-1, is ETGVTQSPTHLIKTRGQQVTLRCSSQSGHNTVSWYQQALGQGPQFIFQYYREEENGRGNFPPRFSGLQFPNYSSELNVNALELDDSALYLCASSPVGTVINEQFFGPGTRLTVL.

This clone was seen once. The chain combines TRBV7-8 with TRBJ1-3; D call uncertain. CDR1 SGHVS and CDR2 FQNEAQ come from the germline V gene. The CDR3 has 14 residues. The germline V and J ends were trimmed by 1 base and 7 bases, with 11 bases remaining between them. The CDR3, as DNA: TGTGCCAGCAGCTTAGGAGGTTTTGGGAACACCATATATTTT. It codes for CASSLGGFGNTIYF.

The chain is built from TRBV2 and TRBJ1-5, with 7 positions matching TRBD1. The CDR3 runs 14 residues. The V segment lost 4 bases and the J segment 5 bases; nucleotides outside the gene matches: 5. Germline CDR1 is SNHLY and CDR2 is FYNNEI. CDR3 sequence reads: CASSGTRGYQPQHF. The CDR3 coding sequence is TGTGCCAGCAGTGGAACCAGGGGGTATCAGCCCCAGCATTTT.

This clone was found once. The V gene is TRBV30, the J gene TRBJ1-6; 7 bases match TRBD1. V shed 2 bases, J shed 10 bases, and the junction held 5 bases outside the gene matches. The CDR3 runs to 13 residues. Germline assignment: CDR1 GTSNPN and CDR2 SVGIG (reference sequence). This chain's CDR3 is CAWSIQGGSPLHF. In DNA, the CDR3 is TGTGCCTGGAGTATCCAGGGGGGATCACCCCTCCACTTT.

This clone has only a few counts. The chain is built from TRBV19 and TRBJ1-1; maybe TRBD1 (6 bases). Germline V lookup: CDR1 LNHDA, CDR2 SQIVND (reference sequence). The CDR3 runs to 11 residues. Trimming removed 9 bases from V and 6 bases from J, with 11 bases in between. The CDR3 DNA follows: TGTGCCAGCGGAACAGGGCCTGAAGCTTTCTTT. Residues: CASGTGPEAFF.

The chain uses TRBV19 and TRBJ2-7; 7 nucleotides align to TRBD1. The CDR3 covers 15 residues. V lost 6 bases, J lost 0 bases, and 8 bases stayed unmatched. Germline V gene lookup returns CDR1 LNHDA and CDR2 SQIVND (reference sequence). The CDR3 loop reads CASSRDSLSSYEQYF. CDR3 sequence (DNA): TGTGCCAGTAGCCGGGACAGCCTGAGCTCCTACGAGCAGTACTTC.

The V and J genes are TRBV30 and TRBJ1-1; no firm D call. Trimming took 0 bases from V and 5 from J, leaving 10 bases between them. CDR1 is GTSNPN, CDR2 SVGIG, per germline (reference sequence). This CDR3 comprises 13 residues. CDR3 coding DNA: TGTGCCTGGAGTGTACTGTCAGGTACTGAAGCTTTCTTT. This sequence encodes CAWSVLSGTEAFF.

The V and J genes are TRBV2 and TRBJ1-1; the match to TRBD1 covers 8 bases. From germline, CDR1 is SNHLY and CDR2 FYNNEI. The CDR3 contains 15 residues. Trimming at V came to 6 bases and at J to 4 bases, leaving 10 bases not matched to a gene. The CDR3 spells CASSLDRELGTEAFF. The CDR3 region has the DNA TGTGCCAGCAGCCTGGACAGGGAGTTGGGCACTGAAGCTTTCTTT.

V is TRBV5-4 and J is TRBJ2-4; D possibly corresponds to TRBD2 (6 bases). The CDR3 totals 13 residues. Germline V CDR1 and CDR2: SGHNT, YYREEE (reference sequence). V dropped 4 bases and J dropped 8 bases, with 13 bases sitting between them. The CDR3 sequence: CASSPGGEDIQYF. As DNA, the CDR3 is TGTGCCAGCAGCCCCGGGGGTGAGGACATTCAGTACTTC.

The V gene is TRBV9, the J gene TRBJ2-3; perhaps TRBD1 as D (6 bases). The V end was cut by 3 bases, the J end by 3 bases, with 14 bases between. The germline V gene encodes CDR1 SGDLS and CDR2 YYNGEE. This CDR3 has 15 amino acids. The DNA for the CDR3 is TGTGCCAGCAGCGCCACGCAGGGGTGGACAGATACGCAGTATTTT. Protein product: CASSATQGWTDTQYF.

This sequence joins TRBV11-2 and TRBJ1-3; 7 nucleotides align to TRBD1. This CDR3 region has 14 residues. Germline V gene lookup returns CDR1 SGHAT and CDR2 FQNNGV. V gave up 0 bases and J gave up 9 bases; unmatched junction bases: 5. The CDR3 nucleotides are TGTGCCAGCAGCTTAGACCGGGACAGATCCACCATATATTTT. Its translation: CASSLDRDRSTIYF.

V gene TRBV29-1 combines with J gene TRBJ1-1; 7 bases map to TRBD1. The length of the CDR3 is 11 residues. The J segment lost 7 bases and the V segment lost 6 bases, leaving 5 bases of the junction unmatched. Germline values: CDR1 SQVTM, CDR2 ANQGSEA. The CDR3 sequence is CSVPGGNEAFF. DNA for the CDR3: TGCAGCGTCCCAGGGGGGAATGAAGCTTTCTTT.

The chain carries TRBV27 and TRBJ1-6, with no clear D. CDR3 length: 12 residues. The germline CDR1 and CDR2 sequences are MNHEY and SMNVEV (reference sequence). Trimming left V 4 bases short and J 9 bases short, with 7 bases between. CDR3 in amino acids: CASSSPGSPLHF. CDR3 DNA sequence: TGTGCCAGCAGTTCACCCGGTTCACCCCTCCACTTT.

The chain employs TRBV10-3 and TRBJ2-5; D may be TRBD2 (5 bases). The germline V and J ends were trimmed by 0 bases and 4 bases, with 18 bases remaining between them. The CDR3 is 17 residues long. CDR1 is ENHRY, CDR2 SYGVKD, per germline. The DNA of the CDR3 is TGTGCCATCAGTGAGTCCGATGGGCCCGGAGGCCGAGAGACCCAGTACTTC. As protein: CAISESDGPGGRETQYF.

The V gene is TRBV18, the J gene TRBJ2-1; a possible D gene is TRBD1 (6 bases). The CDR3 is 15 amino acids. Germline V CDR1 and CDR2: KGHSH, LQKENI. V was shortened by 5 bases and J by 2 bases, with 13 bases between the two germline ends. The CDR3 DNA follows: TGTGCCAGCTCATCCGGGACACCGACCTACAATGAGCAGTTCTTC. It specifies CASSSGTPTYNEQFF.

J is TRBJ1-5 and V is TRBV10-2; D not certain. Trimming took 3 bases from V and 7 from J, leaving 13 bases between them. The germline CDR1 and CDR2 sequences are WSHSY and SAAADI. This CDR3 is 14 amino acids long. The CDR3 DNA reads as TGCGCCAGCAGTGACGCCGAGAGGCGGCAGCCCCAGCATTTT. Translating gives CASSDAERRQPQHF.

The chain is built from TRBV5-4 and TRBJ1-2; the D gene is possibly TRBD1 (5 bases). V shed 4 bases and J shed 4 bases, with 17 bases lying between them. Germline V gene sequence: CDR1 SGHNT, CDR2 YYREEE (reference sequence). This CDR3 is built from 15 residues. CDR3 residues: CASSPTPKGVYGYTF. The CDR3 region has the DNA TGTGCCAGCAGCCCGACACCCAAAGGGGTCTATGGCTACACCTTC. Looking up the rest from reference TRBV5-4 and TRBJ1-2 gives the full variable domain: ETGVTQSPTHLIKTRGQQVTLRCSSQSGHNTVSWYQQALGQGPQFIFQYYREEENGRGNFPPRFSGLQFPNYSSELNVNALELDDSALYLCASSPTPKGVYGYTFGSGTRLTVV.

This clone was detected only a few times. The rearrangement links TRBV30 to TRBJ2-7, with 7 bases fitting TRBD1. V gave up 5 bases and J gave up 2 bases; unmatched junction bases: 6. The V gene's germline CDR1 is GTSNPN and CDR2 SVGIG (reference sequence). The CDR3 is 13 amino acids. The CDR3 DNA is TGTGCCTGGCGCCGGGACAGACCCTACGAGCAGTACTTC. It encodes CAWRRDRPYEQYF.

The chain carries TRBV2 and TRBJ2-1; a possible D gene is TRBD2 (5 bases). Germline V gene data show CDR1 as SNHLY and CDR2 as FYNNEI. Between the trimmed V and J ends, which lost 7 bases and 11 bases, there was a span of 15 bases. This CDR3 is 12 amino acids long. Here the CDR3 reads CASNSEGAKQFF. CDR3 bases: TGTGCCAGCAACTCCGAGGGCGCGAAGCAGTTCTTC. Drawing the rest from reference TRBV2 and TRBJ2-1, the complete variable domain is EPEVTQTPSHQVTQMGQEVILRCVPISNHLYFYWYRQILGQKVEFLVSFYNNEISEKSEIFDDQFSVERPDGSNFTLKIRSTKLEDSAMYFCASNSEGAKQFFGPGTRLTVL.

The chain links TRBV7-6 to TRBJ2-7; TRBD1 matches at 10 bases. Per germline, CDR1 SGHVS and CDR2 FNYEAQ. The trim removed 4 bases at V and 6 bases at J, leaving 12 bases unmatched. This CDR3 is 16 amino acids long. DNA of the CDR3: TGTGCCAGCAGCTCAGAGCCGGGACAGGGGAGTTCCGAGCAGTACTTC. Its protein is CASSSEPGQGSSEQYF.

V and J are TRBV29-1 and TRBJ2-5; D ambiguous. CDR3 length: 11 residues. Germline V gives CDR1 SQVTM, CDR2 ANQGSEA. Trimming removed 4 bases at V and 5 bases at J, with 8 bases between. In DNA, the CDR3 is TGCAGCGTTGGAACTACTGAGACCCAGTACTTC. Its translation: CSVGTTETQYF.